The rows below give T cell receptor beta chains drawn from one sample of a study of CD8+ T cells in alopecia areata. Produced via immunoSEQ multiplex PCR; TCRdb's table is partial and in-frame only. The repertoire includes nearly 200,000 clones, more than 45% of them detected once, and 4.5% to 6% sits in the top ten. Here the sequenced sample was CD4+ T cells sorted from blood, taken at week 24, from a patient treated with tofacitinib. These receptors all stem from a human donor with alopecia areata. The conserved cysteine and the conserved F or W are not part of the CDR3 here. Fields, in order: J gene, V gene, clone size, CDR3 length, CDR3 protein. Clone size is not always given. Where it is, it says once, few, many or a class for expanded clones.

TRBJ2-7	TRBV28	NA	14	ASSPPELAGGYEQY
TRBJ2-1	TRBV29-1	NA	10	SADEGDNEQF
TRBJ1-2	TRBV10-3	once	10	AISEDRDGYT
TRBJ1-2	TRBV19	NA	11	ASLRRGNYGYT
TRBJ2-5	TRBV7-9	few	13	ASSPSDAGARTQY
TRBJ2-7	TRBV5-4	NA	12	ASSVATPPYEQY
TRBJ1-1	TRBV9	NA	14	ASTPTAAAPNTEAF
TRBJ2-2	TRBV29-1	NA	12	SVAGEANTGELF
TRBJ2-7	TRBV4-3	NA	14	ASSQASRGGSYEQY
TRBJ2-7	TRBV4-1	NA	13	ASSQAPQDSYEQY
TRBJ2-2	TRBV4-3	NA	13	ASSQTGLYTGELF
TRBJ2-5	TRBV20-1	NA	9	SAGVEETQY
TRBJ1-4	TRBV6-5	NA	13	ASSSNRGTNEKLF
TRBJ2-3	TRBV2	few	12	ASRQTESTDTQY
TRBJ1-5	TRBV4-2	NA	13	ASSRGTGRDQPQH
TRBJ2-1	TRBV4-2	NA	13	ASSQESRDRSEQF
TRBJ1-5	TRBV9	NA	13	ASSGEGAWNQPQH
TRBJ2-6	TRBV2	NA	14	ASRQTEGSGANVLT
TRBJ2-2	TRBV25-1	NA	11	ATLIGGSGELF
TRBJ2-7	TRBV2	NA	12	ASSLSGGSYEQY
TRBJ1-6	TRBV7-6	NA	14	ASSLTATKVNSPLH
TRBJ2-1	TRBV7-3	NA	10	ASSPQGDEQF
TRBJ2-3	TRBV19	NA	10	ASKSQGDTQY
TRBJ1-2	TRBV30	NA	12	AGPNQGGGYGYT
TRBJ1-5	TRBV30	NA	12	AWSVAWGDQPQH
TRBJ2-1	TRBV4-1	NA	12	ASSQGTSPSGQF
TRBJ1-1	TRBV4-1	NA	12	ASSQGVENTEAF
TRBJ2-3	TRBV10-3	NA	10	AIGPTTDTQY
TRBJ2-1	TRBV10-3	once	13	AISPGAGDDNEQF
TRBJ1-6	TRBV7-2	few	14	ASSLWAPASGSPLH
TRBJ1-1	TRBV7-9	NA	15	ASRLGGLRMGNTEAF
TRBJ2-7	TRBV7-2	NA	14	ASSFAGTGFSYEQY
TRBJ2-5	TRBV25-1	few	12	ASSERDRGETQY
TRBJ2-1	TRBV5-1	few	9	ASSLTNEQF
TRBJ2-7	TRBV7-2	NA	12	ASRHRRISYEQY
TRBJ1-2	TRBV28	NA	15	ASSPNAPDPTSYGYT
TRBJ2-3	TRBV27	NA	14	ASSSASGEITDTQY
TRBJ1-6	TRBV25-1	NA	13	ASSGTGVGNSPLH
TRBJ1-2	TRBV7-9	NA	13	ASSILDRDAYGYT
TRBJ2-3	TRBV18	NA	10	ASSPGEDTQY
TRBJ2-5	TRBV7-2	few	13	ASSPPTGGQETQY
TRBJ2-1	TRBV4-3	NA	12	ASSHYGTNNEQF
TRBJ1-1	TRBV4-2	NA	13	ASSQDQSPEAEAF
TRBJ2-3	TRBV7-2	NA	11	ASSLGDSDTQY
TRBJ1-2	TRBV4-1	few	12	ASSPEGLKDGYT
TRBJ1-6	TRBV4-1	NA	13	ASSQEGTGASPLH
TRBJ1-1	TRBV30	NA	8	AWSRNEAF
TRBJ2-5	TRBV27	NA	13	ASSLRQGWLETQY
TRBJ2-5	TRBV15	NA	12	ATSQTSGGETQY
TRBJ2-5	TRBV7-7	NA	12	ASSSGRGEETQY
TRBJ1-1	TRBV6-5	NA	8	ASGWGAAF
TRBJ1-5	TRBV4-2	NA	13	ASSLEGGGDQPQH
TRBJ1-1	TRBV19	NA	10	ASSGRTGEAF
TRBJ2-3	TRBV5-1	NA	16	ASSLTSSGTFVTDTQY
TRBJ2-1	TRBV9	NA	13	ASSAGTGAYNEQF
TRBJ2-5	TRBV11-1	once	11	ASSLGFMETQY